This T cell receptor (beta chain) was found in a study of cytomegalovirus exposure and HLA in healthy donors. Findings of the study overall: Roughly uniform sequencing depth across donors was assumed, possibly incorrectly.

This PCR relied on a set of 60 Vbeta primers and 13 Jbeta primers. TCRdb's copy holds only in-frame clones and misses some; the assay was immunoSEQ multiplex PCR. The table includes around 150,000 clones, 68% detected once. Deletions cut 6 bases from V and 2 bases from J, with 13 bases between. CDR1 MGHDK and CDR2 SYGVNS come from the germline V gene. The CDR3 sequence is 14 residues long. Worth noting for this clone: Its specificity is unknown.

The V call is TRBV25-1, the J call TRBJ1-1; TRBD1 might be the D (5 bases). This TCR was recovered from a man aged 50 to 59 in good health and CMV-seronegative. The sample consisted of PBMCs. The CDR3 spells CASRQWGTNTEAFF. Here the CDR3 DNA reads TGTGCCAGCAGACAATGGGGCACCAACACTGAAGCTTTCTTT.